A single sample gave rise to the 2 T cell receptor beta chains below, sequenced in a study of T cell responses to AZD1222 COVID-19 vaccine. Sequencing used immunoSEQ multiplex PCR; TCRdb keeps in-frame clones, though not all of them. The sample lists about 130,000 clones, approximately 90% occurring once. The source material was peripheral blood, sampled on day 0 of AZD1222 vaccination. These receptors all come from an adult in good health.

V and J are TRBV20-1 and TRBJ2-7; D uncertain. Germline CDR1 DFQATT, CDR2 SNEGSKA (reference sequence). This CDR3 has 11 amino acids. V shed 3 bases and J shed 2 bases, with 5 bases lying between them. The CDR3 is CSASQAYEQYF. CDR3 nucleotide sequence: TGCAGTGCTAGCCAGGCCTACGAGCAGTACTTC.

The rearrangement joins TRBV9 to TRBJ1-1; tentative D call: TRBD1 (6 bases). V lost 1 base and J 0 bases, leaving 22 bases between the germline ends. The germline gives CDR1 SGDLS, CDR2 YYNGEE. The CDR3 sequence is 19 residues long. The CDR3 loop is CASSVSGGGAVTMNTEAFF. DNA for the CDR3: TGTGCCAGCAGCGTATCGGGGGGCGGGGCCGTGACTATGAACACTGAAGCTTTCTTT.